A single sample gave rise to the 15 T cell receptor beta chains below, sequenced in a study of PD-L1 blockade in urothelial cancer (dated by TCRdb to 2016 to 2017). The label giving this sample's time point can be read as: peripheral blood 6 weeks after treatment start. Library creation used the immunoSEQ multiplex PCR assay. What TCRdb holds here is the immuneACCESS table cut down to in-frame rearrangements. Part of the clones is not present; checked against another copy, under half of the missing clones reflect an unresolved V gene, and the others are unexplained. The table for this sample lists around 110,000 clones; about 89% of them were counted only once. The ten largest clonotypes hold 1.7% of the sample. The material sequenced was PBMCs, taken around atezolizumab (anti-PD-L1) treatment. The origin of the receptors is a man aged 60-69 years with urothelial cancer.

This clone was recorded a few times. V gene TRBV12-5 combines with J gene TRBJ2-7, with TRBD2 matching 11 bases. The V gene's germline CDR1 is LGHNT and CDR2 FRNRAP. Germline trimming cut 2 bases from V and 4 bases from J; bases unmatched to any gene: 1. CDR3 length equals 14 residues. As DNA, the CDR3 is TGTGCTAGTGGTTTGACTAGCGGGGGTTACGAGCAGTACTTC. Amino acid sequence: CASGLTSGGYEQYF.

This chain uses TRBV6-5 with TRBJ1-5, with D maybe TRBD1 (6 bases). The CDR3 has 13 residues. Germline V gives CDR1 MNHEY, CDR2 SVGAGI. V was cut by 6 bases and J by 3 bases, with 9 bases left in between. CDR3 DNA sequence: TGTGCCAGCAGCCCAGGGGACAATCAGCCCCAGCATTTT. Translated: CASSPGDNQPQHF.

The chain has TRBV28 and TRBJ2-3; a possible D gene is TRBD1 (7 bases). Germline V CDR1 and CDR2: MDHEN, SYDVKM. V shed 5 bases and J shed 0 bases, with 18 bases lying between them. This CDR3 has 17 amino acids. The CDR3 DNA is TGTGCCAGCAGTGCGTCCAGGGGGGTATTTAGCACAGATACGCAGTATTTT. As protein: CASSASRGVFSTDTQYF.

The chain combines TRBV18 with TRBJ2-1; possible D gene TRBD2, 5 bases. Deletions cut 5 bases from V and 7 bases from J, with 12 bases between. This CDR3 spans 13 amino acids. CDR1 and CDR2 from the germline V gene are KGHSH and LQKENI. CDR3 amino acids: CASSNTGGNEQFF. The CDR3 bases are TGTGCCAGCTCAAATACCGGAGGAAATGAGCAGTTCTTC. Combining the CDR3 with reference TRBV18 and TRBJ2-1 gives the whole variable domain NAGVMQNPRHLVRRRGQEARLRCSPMKGHSHVYWYRQLPEEGLKFMVYLQKENIIDESGMPKERFSAEFPKEGPSILRIQQVVRGDSAAYFCASSNTGGNEQFFGPGTRLTVL.

This clone appeared a single time. The rearrangement joins TRBV11-3 to TRBJ2-1; 7 nucleotides agree with TRBD1. This CDR3 contains 14 residues. CDR1 SGHNT and CDR2 YENEEA come from the germline V gene. V lost 5 bases and J lost 9; bases outside the gene matches: 10. CDR3 sequence reads: CASSPVGRTGEQFF. The CDR3 region has the DNA TGTGCCAGCAGCCCCGTAGGTCGGACAGGTGAGCAGTTCTTC.

This chain links TRBV10-3 with TRBJ2-1; 9 bases match TRBD2. This CDR3 contains 13 residues. CDR1 ENHRY and CDR2 SYGVKD come from the germline V gene. V trimming: 7 bases; J trimming: 7 bases; junction bases outside the gene matches: 5. The CDR3 region has the DNA TGTGCCATCAAGGCGGGAGGGCTAAATGAGCAGTTCTTC. Its translation is CAIKAGGLNEQFF.

CDR3: CASSLSGYEQYF. In nucleotides, the CDR3 is TGTGCCAGCAGTTTGTCAGGCTACGAGCAGTACTTC. The chain recombines TRBV27 with TRBJ2-7; no definite D call. The CDR3 runs 12 residues. CDR1 MNHEY and CDR2 SMNVEV come from the germline V gene (reference sequence). V shed 3 bases and J shed 3 bases, with 6 bases lying between them.

The CDR3 here is CASSEWAGSSGETQYF. CDR3 coding DNA: TGTGCCAGCAGTGAATGGGCGGGGTCCTCCGGCGAGACCCAGTACTTC. This sequence joins TRBV6-1 and TRBJ2-5; TRBD2 might be the D (6 bases). This CDR3 contains 16 residues. Germline values: CDR1 MNHNS, CDR2 SASEGT. Deletions cut 2 bases from V and 5 bases from J, with 18 bases between.

V is TRBV20-1 and J is TRBJ1-1; perhaps TRBD1 as D (5 bases). V was shortened by 6 bases and J by 4 bases, with 9 bases between the two germline ends. Per the germline V gene, CDR1 is DFQATT and CDR2 is SNEGSKA (reference sequence). The CDR3 has 11 amino acids. The CDR3 here is CSASRVTEAFF. Written as DNA, the CDR3 is TGCAGTGCCTCCAGGGTCACTGAAGCTTTCTTT.

V is TRBV5-1 and J is TRBJ2-1; 9 positions agree with TRBD2. With V trimmed by 4 bases and J by 6 bases, 11 bases remained unmatched. Germline V gene lookup returns CDR1 SGHRS and CDR2 YFSETQ. The CDR3 loop spans 16 amino acids. Here the CDR3 reads CASSPRPGGRANEQFF. CDR3 DNA sequence: TGCGCCAGCAGCCCACGACCTGGCGGGAGGGCCAATGAGCAGTTCTTC.

This chain uses TRBV18 with TRBJ1-2; D unresolved. The germline V and J ends were trimmed by 3 bases and 8 bases, with 16 bases remaining between them. This CDR3 contains 14 residues. Germline loops: CDR1 KGHSH, CDR2 LQKENI. CDR3 coding DNA: TGTGCCAGCTCACCGAAAGACTCAGAATGGGGCTACACCTTC. Its translation is CASSPKDSEWGYTF.

This sequence joins TRBV5-1 and TRBJ1-1; 9 nucleotides match TRBD1. The CDR3 runs to 14 residues. The V gene end was trimmed by 3 bases and the J gene end by 3 bases; junction bases not matched to a gene: 3. Germline CDR1 is SGHRS and CDR2 is YFSETQ. The CDR3 loop reads CASSSTGGHTEAFF. CDR3 coding DNA: TGCGCCAGCAGCTCGACAGGGGGACACACTGAAGCTTTCTTT.

The J gene is TRBJ2-7, the V gene TRBV4-1; 10 positions match TRBD2. The CDR3 contains 15 residues. With V trimmed by 3 bases and J by 3 bases, 5 bases remained unmatched. Germline-derived CDR1 and CDR2 are MGHRA and YSYEKL. The CDR3 sequence is CASSHDLAGVYEQYF. In DNA form, the CDR3 reads TGCGCCAGCAGCCACGACCTAGCGGGAGTCTACGAGCAGTACTTC.

To note about this clone: The same CDR3 is also encoded by other DNA sequences in this sample. This chain joins TRBV5-1 and TRBJ2-1; 7 positions agree with TRBD1. V lost 0 bases to trimming and J lost 5 bases; unmatched junction nucleotides: 5. This CDR3 spans 15 amino acids. Germline-derived CDR1 and CDR2 are SGHRS and YFSETQ. The DNA of the CDR3 is TGCGCCAGCAGCTTGGGTACAGGGGAACACAATGAGCAGTTCTTC. Amino acid sequence: CASSLGTGEHNEQFF.

The chain links TRBV18 to TRBJ1-2, with 9 bases that match TRBD1. Per germline, CDR1 KGHSH and CDR2 LQKENI. Losses at the gene ends were 0 bases for V and 6 bases for J; bases not matched to a gene: 5. This CDR3 has 15 amino acids. The CDR3 DNA is TGTGCCAGCTCACCACCAAGGACAGGGGTCAATGGCTACACCTTC. Translation gives CASSPPRTGVNGYTF.